These 31 T cell receptor beta chains share one sample of origin, sequenced in a study of shared clonotypes between healthy human individuals. Sequencing was performed with immunoSEQ multiplex PCR; in TCRdb, only in-frame clones are kept and a portion is missing. The data hold 2 million to 2.5 million clones, with more than 85% observed a single time. The material sequenced was naive CD4+ T cells from PBMCs. Subset defined: CD45RA+ positively selected. These receptors came from a man aged 18 to 30 in good health. Some clones in this sample may be carry-over from other donors' samples.

This chain links TRBV6-6 with TRBJ1-1; no definite D call. CDR3 length equals 13 residues. Germline V lookup: CDR1 MNHNY, CDR2 SVGAGI (reference sequence). Trimming stripped 0 bases from V and 8 bases from J, with 10 bases between. CDR3 protein: CASSYSDGSEAFF. CDR3 nucleotide sequence: TGTGCCAGCAGTTACTCTGATGGCAGCGAAGCTTTCTTT.

The chain carries TRBV15 and TRBJ1-2; D unclear. The germline V gene encodes CDR1 LNHNV and CDR2 YYDKDF (reference sequence). The CDR3 consists of 16 residues. Trimming stripped 2 bases from V and 4 bases from J, with 17 bases between. The CDR3 is CATSRSPRAGSYGYTF. The CDR3 coding sequence is TGTGCCACCAGCAGATCTCCCCGGGCGGGGAGCTATGGCTACACCTTC.

The gene calls are TRBV7-8 and TRBJ2-1; TRBD2 aligns across 12 bases. CDR1 and CDR2 from the germline V gene are SGHVS and FQNEAQ. Trimming cost V 4 bases and J 6 bases; bases outside gene matches: 7. The CDR3 is 16 amino acids. The CDR3, as DNA: TGTGCCAGCAGCTCTCGACTAGCGGGAGTTGGCAATGAGCAGTTCTTC. Its protein product is CASSSRLAGVGNEQFF.

A word on this clone: Other DNA sequences within the sample encode an identical CDR3. The rearrangement links TRBV5-1 to TRBJ2-1; the D is unclear. The length of the CDR3 is 15 residues. V dropped 0 bases and J dropped 0 bases, with 7 bases sitting between them. CDR1 SGHRS and CDR2 YFSETQ come from the germline V gene. CDR3 amino acids: CASSLVAVSYNEQFF. The CDR3 region has the DNA TGCGCCAGCAGCTTGGTTGCGGTCTCCTACAATGAGCAGTTCTTC.

The V and J genes are TRBV11-1 and TRBJ2-1; no definite D call. Germline V CDR1 and CDR2: SGHAT, FQDESV (reference sequence). The length of the CDR3 is 14 residues. V dropped 5 bases and J dropped 4 bases, with 12 bases sitting between them. CDR3 amino acids: CASSRHTEYNEQFF. The CDR3 region has the DNA TGTGCCAGCAGCCGACACACAGAGTACAATGAGCAGTTCTTC.

The chain joins TRBV7-2 to TRBJ1-1, with D unresolved. Per germline, CDR1 SGHTA and CDR2 FQGNSA. V was shortened by 7 bases and J by 3 bases, with 12 bases between the two germline ends. There are 13 residues in the CDR3. Here the CDR3 reads CASTLESYTEAFF. CDR3 DNA sequence: TGTGCCAGCACCCTCGAATCCTACACTGAAGCTTTCTTT.

The chain joins TRBV12-1 to TRBJ1-2. TRBV12-1 is tagged as a pseudogene. This CDR3 is 16 amino acids long. The CDR3 region has the DNA TGTGCCAGCAGCCCGGGACTTTTTCCTCGGGACTATGGCTACACCTTC. Its protein is CASSPGLFPRDYGYTF.

The chain uses TRBV11-3 and TRBJ2-1; 7 positions match TRBD1. This CDR3 has 14 residues. V trimming: 0 bases; J trimming: 6 bases; junction bases outside the gene matches: 2. Per germline, CDR1 SGHNT and CDR2 YENEEA. The CDR3 bases are TGTGCCAGCAGCTTAGAGGACAGGAGCAATGAGCAGTTCTTC. Its protein product is CASSLEDRSNEQFF.

This CDR3 is CASDRAGAYNEQFF. As DNA, the CDR3 is TGTGCCAGCGATAGAGCGGGAGCCTACAATGAGCAGTTCTTC. V and J are TRBV28 and TRBJ2-1; 8 nucleotides align to TRBD2. Germline V gene sequence: CDR1 MDHEN, CDR2 SYDVKM. This CDR3 region has 14 residues. Trimming at V came to 8 bases and at J to 2 bases, leaving 5 bases not matched to a gene.

The chain is built from TRBV30 and TRBJ1-4; D unclear. V lost 5 bases, J lost 1 base, and 11 bases lay in between. There are 14 residues in the CDR3. Germline-derived CDR1 and CDR2 are GTSNPN and SVGIG (reference sequence). CDR3 in DNA: TGTGCCTGGTCGTTCGGGGTAACTAATGAAAAACTGTTTTTT. Its protein product is CAWSFGVTNEKLFF.

The genes are TRBV7-8 and TRBJ1-1; D call uncertain. Germline V gene lookup returns CDR1 SGHVS and CDR2 FQNEAQ. This CDR3 contains 13 residues. Trimming shortened V by 3 bases and J by 1 base, and 6 bases separated the two germline ends. For the CDR3, the DNA is TGTGCCAGCAGCTTCTCCAAGAACACTGAAGCTTTCTTT. This sequence encodes CASSFSKNTEAFF.

This clone came up once. Here the CDR3 reads CASSLAPGSSYEQYF. Here the CDR3 DNA reads TGTGCCAGCAGCTTAGCGCCTGGCAGTTCCTACGAGCAGTACTTC. V usage is TRBV11-2 and J usage is TRBJ2-7; no clear D. Germline lookup yields CDR1 SGHAT and CDR2 FQNNGV. This CDR3 is 15 amino acids long. The ends were cut back, 1 base at V and 1 base at J, with 11 bases in the middle.

This clone has a single count. Other DNA sequences within the sample encode an identical CDR3. V gene TRBV2 combines with J gene TRBJ1-1, with D unresolved. Trimming took 6 bases from V and 3 from J, leaving 5 bases between them. This CDR3 spans 11 amino acids. Germline V CDR1 and CDR2: SNHLY, FYNNEI. The DNA of the CDR3 is TGTGCCAGCAGCCAGTACACTGAAGCTTTCTTT. Protein product: CASSQYTEAFF.

This chain uses TRBV7-8 with TRBJ2-7; D unresolved. The CDR3 totals 13 residues. V was pared by 1 base and J by 2 bases, with 6 bases between. Germline V CDR1 and CDR2: SGHVS, FQNEAQ. CDR3 in amino acids: CASSLVATYEQYF. The CDR3 DNA reads as TGTGCCAGCAGCTTAGTTGCAACCTACGAGCAGTACTTC.

The chain links TRBV10-1 to TRBJ2-2, with D possibly matching TRBD1 (5 bases). In germline, CDR1 is WNHNN, CDR2 SYGVQD (reference sequence). The CDR3 is made up of 17 amino acids. V lost 4 bases, J lost 0 bases, and 15 bases lay in between. The CDR3 sequence is CASSGVGASSNTGELFF. Here the CDR3 DNA reads TGCGCCAGCAGTGGAGTAGGGGCATCCTCGAACACCGGGGAGCTGTTTTTT.

This chain links TRBV6-5 with TRBJ1-1, with a weak D call TRBD1 (6 bases). The CDR3 runs to 13 residues. Between the trimmed V and J ends, which lost 6 bases and 1 base, there was a span of 9 bases. CDR1 is MNHEY, CDR2 SVGAGI, per germline. The CDR3: CASRRDKNTEAFF. The CDR3 DNA sequence: TGTGCCAGCAGGAGGGACAAGAACACTGAAGCTTTCTTT.

The chain carries TRBV12-1 and TRBJ2-1; the table gives TRBD2 as D, unverified against the DNA. TRBV12-1 is a pseudogene. This CDR3 is 15 amino acids long. The CDR3 nucleotides are TGTGCCACCCTGGTCCTGCGGAGCTCCTACAATGAGCAGTTCTTC. This gives the protein CATLVLRSSYNEQFF.

The rearrangement joins TRBV5-5 to TRBJ2-3, with D possibly TRBD2 on 5 matching bases. Germline CDR1 is SGHKS and CDR2 is YYEKEE (reference sequence). Trimming removed 4 bases at V and 2 bases at J, with 5 bases between. The CDR3 contains 12 residues. The CDR3 nucleotides are TGTGCCAGCAGCGACTACACAGATACGCAGTATTTT. It translates to CASSDYTDTQYF.

This chain joins TRBV6-4 and TRBJ2-7, with 8 nucleotides matching TRBD2. The CDR3 sequence is 13 residues long. J gave up 5 bases and V 7 bases, and 7 bases lay outside the gene matches. CDR1 is MRHNA, CDR2 SNTAGT, per germline. Here the CDR3 DNA reads TGTGCCAGCAAGGGGACTAGTCGGGACGAGCAGTACTTC. Translating gives CASKGTSRDEQYF.

V is TRBV6-6 and J is TRBJ2-1; TRBD2 agrees at 13 bases. Germline assignment: CDR1 MNHNY and CDR2 SVGAGI (reference sequence). With 7 bases clipped from V and 9 bases from J, the junction kept 6 bases outside the gene matches. This CDR3 is 14 amino acids long. CDR3 nucleotides: TGTGCCAGCACACTAGCGGGAGGGCCGGGTGAGCAGTTCTTC. Translating it yields CASTLAGGPGEQFF.

The chain is built from TRBV5-1 and TRBJ2-5, with unresolved D. The CDR3 runs 15 residues. Germline loops: CDR1 SGHRS, CDR2 YFSETQ. Trimming removed 4 bases at V and 1 base at J, with 14 bases between. The CDR3 reads CASSPSTSIQETQYF. The CDR3 region has the DNA TGCGCCAGCAGCCCATCGACGTCTATCCAAGAGACCCAGTACTTC.

V gene TRBV4-1 combines with J gene TRBJ1-6, with a possible D match to TRBD1 (5 bases). This CDR3 region has 16 residues. The ends were cut back, 4 bases at V and 8 bases at J, with 18 bases in the middle. Germline CDR1 is MGHRA and CDR2 is YSYEKL. The CDR3 is CASSLIRPGMDSPLHF. The CDR3, as DNA: TGCGCCAGCAGCCTCATAAGGCCAGGGATGGATTCACCCCTCCACTTT.

This clone was found once. The gene calls are TRBV7-2 and TRBJ1-5; the match to TRBD1 covers 9 bases. The CDR3 covers 15 residues. J gave up 1 base and V 5 bases, and 3 bases lay outside the gene matches. The germline CDR1 and CDR2 sequences are SGHTA and FQGNSA. CDR3 amino acids: CASSIQGASNQPQHF. Written as DNA, the CDR3 is TGTGCCAGCAGCATACAGGGGGCAAGCAATCAGCCCCAGCATTTT. Supplemented by reference TRBV7-2 and TRBJ1-5, the full variable domain reads GAGVSQSPSNKVTEKGKDVELRCDPISGHTALYWYRQSLGQGLEFLIYFQGNSAPDKSGLPSDRFSAERTGGSVSTLTIQRTQQEDSAVYLCASSIQGASNQPQHFGDGTRLSIL.

The gene calls are TRBV7-9 and TRBJ2-2; D possibly corresponds to TRBD1 (5 bases). CDR3 length equals 15 residues. Germline V lookup: CDR1 SEHNR, CDR2 FQNEAQ (reference sequence). The V end was cut by 5 bases, the J end by 1 base, with 11 bases between. The CDR3 loop is CASSPLDRNTGELFF. CDR3 DNA sequence: TGTGCCAGCAGCCCCCTTGACAGGAACACCGGGGAGCTGTTTTTT.

This chain links TRBV6-5 with TRBJ2-7; TRBD2 matches 11 bases. Trimming cost V 4 bases and J 4 bases; bases outside gene matches: 9. CDR3 length: 16 amino acids. Germline assignment: CDR1 MNHEY and CDR2 SVGAGI. In DNA form, the CDR3 reads TGTGCCAGCAGTTTCGATAGCGGGAGGGCCTATTACGAGCAGTACTTC. Amino acids: CASSFDSGRAYYEQYF.

The V call is TRBV11-3, the J call TRBJ2-1; D call uncertain. Trimming removed 5 bases from V and 4 bases from J, with 9 bases in between. The CDR3 loop spans 13 amino acids. Germline-derived CDR1 and CDR2 are SGHNT and YENEEA. The CDR3 protein is CASSPGPYNEQFF. The DNA of the CDR3 is TGTGCCAGCAGCCCAGGACCTTACAATGAGCAGTTCTTC.

J is TRBJ2-7 and V is TRBV28, with D tentatively TRBD1 or TRBD2 (5 bases each). Germline loops: CDR1 MDHEN, CDR2 SYDVKM. V lost 2 bases, J lost 5 bases, and 16 bases lay in between. The CDR3 length is 15 residues. The CDR3 bases are TGTGCCAGCAGTTTACGGGGCCGGTACGTGGACGAGCAGTACTTC. Amino acids: CASSLRGRYVDEQYF.

The chain couples TRBV4-3 to TRBJ2-5; 7 bases are a match to TRBD2. With 1 base clipped from V and 1 base from J, the junction kept 3 bases outside the gene matches. The CDR3 consists of 15 residues. Germline V gives CDR1 LGHNA, CDR2 YSLEER. The DNA for the CDR3 is TGCGCCAGCAGCCAAGCGACTAGCCTCCAAGAGACCCAGTACTTC. Residues: CASSQATSLQETQYF.

The V call is TRBV6-1, the J call TRBJ2-3; D is ambiguous. Trimming shortened V by 6 bases and J by 6 bases, and 10 bases separated the two germline ends. CDR1 is MNHNS, CDR2 SASEGT, per germline. The CDR3 extends over 12 amino acids. In nucleotides, the CDR3 is TGTGCCAGCAGAACTTCCCCGGATACGCAGTATTTT. It translates to CASRTSPDTQYF.

The chain employs TRBV2 and TRBJ2-1; 7 bases are a match to TRBD2. The CDR3 is made up of 16 amino acids. J lost 8 bases, V lost 6 bases, and 16 bases had no gene match. Germline assignment: CDR1 SNHLY and CDR2 FYNNEI. Here the CDR3 reads CASRDRTRVGADEQFF. The CDR3 DNA reads TGTGCCAGCAGGGACCGGACTAGGGTGGGAGCAGATGAGCAGTTCTTC.

The V and J genes are TRBV27 and TRBJ2-1, with D unresolved. The CDR3 covers 14 residues. Germline assignment: CDR1 MNHEY and CDR2 SMNVEV (reference sequence). V shed 2 bases and J shed 1 base, with 6 bases lying between them. For the CDR3, the DNA is TGTGCCAGCAGTTTACGCCGGTCCTACAATGAGCAGTTCTTC. Translating gives CASSLRRSYNEQFF.